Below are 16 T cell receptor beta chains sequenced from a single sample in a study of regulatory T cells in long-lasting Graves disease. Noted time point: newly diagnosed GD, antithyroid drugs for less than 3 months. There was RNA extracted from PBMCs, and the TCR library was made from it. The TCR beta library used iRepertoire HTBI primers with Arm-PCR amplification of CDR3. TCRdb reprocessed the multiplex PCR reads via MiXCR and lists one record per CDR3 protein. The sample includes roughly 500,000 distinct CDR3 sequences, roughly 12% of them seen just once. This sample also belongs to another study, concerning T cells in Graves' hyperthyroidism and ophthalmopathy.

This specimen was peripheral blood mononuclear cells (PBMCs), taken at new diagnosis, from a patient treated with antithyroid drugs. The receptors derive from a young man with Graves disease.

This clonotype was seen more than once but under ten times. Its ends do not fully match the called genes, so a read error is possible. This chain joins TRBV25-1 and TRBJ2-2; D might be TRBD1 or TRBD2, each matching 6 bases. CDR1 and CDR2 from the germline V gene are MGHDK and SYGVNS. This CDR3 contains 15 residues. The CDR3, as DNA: TGTGCCAGCAGTGATCCCCCGGGGGACACCGGGGAGCTGCTTTTT. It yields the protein CASSDPPGDTGELLF.

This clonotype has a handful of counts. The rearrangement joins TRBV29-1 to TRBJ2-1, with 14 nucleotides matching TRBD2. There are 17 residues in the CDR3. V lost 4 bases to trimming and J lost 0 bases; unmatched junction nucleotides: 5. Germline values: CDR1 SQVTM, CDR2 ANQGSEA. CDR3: CSVGGLAGGSSYNEQFF. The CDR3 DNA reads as TGCAGCGTTGGCGGACTAGCGGGGGGCAGCTCCTACAATGAGCAGTTCTTC.

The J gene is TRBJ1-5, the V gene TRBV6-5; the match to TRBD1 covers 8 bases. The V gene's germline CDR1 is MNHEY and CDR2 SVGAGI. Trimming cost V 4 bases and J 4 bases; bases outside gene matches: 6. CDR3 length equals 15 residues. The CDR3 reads CASSSHRQGNQPQHF. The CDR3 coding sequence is TGTGCCAGCAGTTCCCACCGACAGGGGAATCAGCCCCAGCATTTT.

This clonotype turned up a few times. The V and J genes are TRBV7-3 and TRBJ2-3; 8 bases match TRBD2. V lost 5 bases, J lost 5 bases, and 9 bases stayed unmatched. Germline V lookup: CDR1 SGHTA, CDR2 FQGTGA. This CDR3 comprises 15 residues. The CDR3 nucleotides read TGTGCCAGCAGCATTACTAGCGGCGGGGGAGATACGCAGTATTTT. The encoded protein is CASSITSGGGDTQYF. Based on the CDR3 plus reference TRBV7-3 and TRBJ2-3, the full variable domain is GAGVSQTPSNKVTEKGKYVELRCDPISGHTALYWYRQSLGQGPEFLIYFQGTGAADDSGLPNDRFFAVRPEGSVSTLKIQRTERGDSAVYLCASSITSGGGDTQYFGPGTRLTVL.

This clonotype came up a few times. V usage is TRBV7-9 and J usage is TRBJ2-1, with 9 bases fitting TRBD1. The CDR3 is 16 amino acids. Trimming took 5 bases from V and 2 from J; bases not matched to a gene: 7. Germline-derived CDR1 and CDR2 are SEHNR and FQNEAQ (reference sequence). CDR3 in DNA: TGTGCCAGCAGCCAAAATAGACAGGGGGCCTACAATGAGCAGTTCTTC. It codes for CASSQNRQGAYNEQFF.

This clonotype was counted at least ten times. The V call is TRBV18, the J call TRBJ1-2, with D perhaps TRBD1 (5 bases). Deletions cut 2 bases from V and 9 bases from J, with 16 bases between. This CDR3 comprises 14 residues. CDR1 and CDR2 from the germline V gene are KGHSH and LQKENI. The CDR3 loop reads CASSPVGSGHSYTF. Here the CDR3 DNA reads TGTGCCAGCTCACCAGTGGGCTCTGGACATAGCTACACCTTC.

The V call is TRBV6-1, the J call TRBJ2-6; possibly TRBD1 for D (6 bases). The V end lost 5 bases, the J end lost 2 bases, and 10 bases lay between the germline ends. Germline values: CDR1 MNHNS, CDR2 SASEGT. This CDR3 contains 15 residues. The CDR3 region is CASSTAGAGANVLTF. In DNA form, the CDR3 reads TGTGCCAGCAGTACGGCAGGGGCTGGGGCCAACGTCCTGACTTTC.

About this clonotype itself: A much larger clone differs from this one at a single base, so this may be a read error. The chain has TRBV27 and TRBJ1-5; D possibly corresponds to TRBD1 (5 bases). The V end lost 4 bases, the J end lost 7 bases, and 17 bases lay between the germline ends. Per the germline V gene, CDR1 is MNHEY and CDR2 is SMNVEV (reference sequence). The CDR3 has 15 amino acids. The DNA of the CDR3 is TGTGCCAGCAGTTCCCCCAGGGAAGGAGGACAGCCCCAGCATTTT. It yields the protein CASSSPREGGQPQHF.

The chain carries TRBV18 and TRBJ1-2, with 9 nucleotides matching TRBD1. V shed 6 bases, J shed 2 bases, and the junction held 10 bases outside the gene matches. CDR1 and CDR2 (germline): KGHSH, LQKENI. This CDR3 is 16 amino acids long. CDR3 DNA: TGTGCCAGCTCGAACACCGGGACAGGGACCAACTATGGCTACACCTTC. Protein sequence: CASSNTGTGTNYGYTF. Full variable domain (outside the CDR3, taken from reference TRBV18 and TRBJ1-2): NAGVMQNPRHLVRRRGQEARLRCSPMKGHSHVYWYRQLPEEGLKFMVYLQKENIIDESGMPKERFSAEFPKEGPSILRIQQVVRGDSAAYFCASSNTGTGTNYGYTFGSGTRLTVV.

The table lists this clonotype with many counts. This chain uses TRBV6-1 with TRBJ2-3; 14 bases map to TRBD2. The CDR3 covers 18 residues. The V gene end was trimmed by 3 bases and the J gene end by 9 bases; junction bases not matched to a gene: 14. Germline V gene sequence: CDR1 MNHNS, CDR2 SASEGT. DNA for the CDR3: TGTGCCAGCAGTGACCGAACAGGGACTAGCGGGAGACATATAACGCAGTATTTT. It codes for CASSDRTGTSGRHITQYF.

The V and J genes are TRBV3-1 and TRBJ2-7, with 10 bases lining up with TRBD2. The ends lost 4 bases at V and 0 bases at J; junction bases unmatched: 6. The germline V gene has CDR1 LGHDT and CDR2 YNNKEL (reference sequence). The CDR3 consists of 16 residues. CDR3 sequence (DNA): TGTGCCAGCAGCCCCCCCCTAGCGGGAGACTCCTACGAGCAGTACTTC. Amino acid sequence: CASSPPLAGDSYEQYF.

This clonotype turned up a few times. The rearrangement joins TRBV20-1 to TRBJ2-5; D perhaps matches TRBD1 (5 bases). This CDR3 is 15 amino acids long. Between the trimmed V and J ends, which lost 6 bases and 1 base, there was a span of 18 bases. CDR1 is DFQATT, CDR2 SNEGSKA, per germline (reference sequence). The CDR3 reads CSARVGRAIQETQYF. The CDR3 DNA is TGCAGTGCCCGTGTCGGCAGGGCGATCCAAGAGACCCAGTACTTC.

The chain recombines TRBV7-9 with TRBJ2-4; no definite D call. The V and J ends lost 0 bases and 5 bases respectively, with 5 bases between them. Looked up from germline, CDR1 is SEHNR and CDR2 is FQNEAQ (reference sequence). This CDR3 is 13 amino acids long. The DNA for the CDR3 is TGTGCCAGCAGCTTAGCCAGCCAAAACATTCAGTACTTC. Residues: CASSLASQNIQYF.

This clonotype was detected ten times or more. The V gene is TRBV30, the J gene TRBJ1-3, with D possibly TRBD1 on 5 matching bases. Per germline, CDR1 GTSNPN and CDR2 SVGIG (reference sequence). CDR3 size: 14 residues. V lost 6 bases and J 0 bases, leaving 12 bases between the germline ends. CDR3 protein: CACQEGSSGNTIYF. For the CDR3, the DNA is TGTGCCTGTCAGGAGGGGAGCTCTGGAAACACCATATATTTT.

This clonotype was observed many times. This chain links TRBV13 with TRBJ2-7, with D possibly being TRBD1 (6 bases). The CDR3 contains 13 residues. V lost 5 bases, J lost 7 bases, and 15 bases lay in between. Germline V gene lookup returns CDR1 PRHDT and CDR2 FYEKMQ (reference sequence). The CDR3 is CASSPYRDWEQYF. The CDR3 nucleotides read TGTGCCAGCAGCCCGTACAGGGATTGGGAGCAGTACTTC.

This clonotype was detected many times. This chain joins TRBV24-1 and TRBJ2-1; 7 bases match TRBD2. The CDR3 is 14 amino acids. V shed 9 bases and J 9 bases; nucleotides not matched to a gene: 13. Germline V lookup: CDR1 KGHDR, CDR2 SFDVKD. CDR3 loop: CATVLAHHFSEQFF. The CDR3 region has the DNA TGTGCCACCGTACTAGCGCACCATTTCTCTGAGCAGTTCTTC.